The 9 T cell receptor beta chains below all came from one sample that was sequenced in a study of blood T cells in healthy people across ages. Primers used in a second PCR of roughly 7 to 11 cycles were a sample-barcoded 5' primer and a J-beta primer mix. TCRdb reanalysed the 5' RACE reads using MiXCR and keeps one entry per CDR3 protein. The sample lists over 600,000 distinct CDR3 sequences, 35% to 50% occurring once. The sample comprised blood. Receptors were obtained from a man aged 80 or over in good health.

The V and J genes are TRBV28 and TRBJ2-5; D is perhaps TRBD1 (6 bases). The better agreement between TRBJ2-7 and the DNA end casts doubt on the J call. Per germline, CDR1 MDHEN and CDR2 SYDVKM. The CDR3 runs 13 residues. CDR3 loop: CASSTQGRYEQYF. The CDR3 DNA reads TGTGCCAGCAGCACCCAGGGGAGATACGAGCAGTACTTC.

Ten or more counts support this clonotype. This may be a read error: a much more frequent sequence differs by one nucleotide. The chain has TRBV20-1 and TRBJ2-5; 9 bases match TRBD1. Germline CDR1 is DFQATT and CDR2 is SNEGSKA (reference sequence). The CDR3 totals 14 residues. Trimming removed 0 bases from V and 11 bases from J; junction bases left unmatched: 10. In nucleotides, the CDR3 is TGCAGTGCTAGAGATTGGACAGGGGACAATGAGCAGTACTTC. It is translated as CSARDWTGDNEQYF.

This clonotype came up a few times. The CDR3 coding sequence is TGTGCCAGCAGCCGGACTAGCGGGATGCCAAATGAGCAGTTCTTC. Protein product: CASSRTSGMPNEQFF. The chain is built from TRBV28 and TRBJ2-1; 12 bases fit TRBD2. V gave up 6 bases and J gave up 7 bases; unmatched junction bases: 7. The CDR3 has 15 amino acids. Germline CDR1 is MDHEN and CDR2 is SYDVKM.

This clonotype showed up just a few times. V usage is TRBV20-1 and J usage is TRBJ2-5; the match to TRBD1 covers 7 bases. V shed 5 bases and J 4 bases; nucleotides not matched to a gene: 1. This CDR3 region has 11 residues. The germline V gene has CDR1 DFQATT and CDR2 SNEGSKA (reference sequence). The CDR3 spells CSAWTGETQYF. The DNA of the CDR3 is TGCAGTGCTTGGACAGGAGAGACCCAGTACTTC.

Here the CDR3 reads CASSYEVGGAKNIQYF. The CDR3 DNA follows: TGTGCCAGCAGTTACGAAGTGGGGGGGGCCAAAAACATTCAGTACTTC. The chain combines TRBV6-2 or TRBV6-3 with TRBJ2-4; 7 bases match TRBD2. The CDR3 consists of 16 residues. V dropped 2 bases and J dropped 1; count of bases not matched to a gene: 5. Germline assignment: CDR1 MNHEY and CDR2 SVGEGT.

J is TRBJ2-1 and V is TRBV20-1; tentatively, D is TRBD1 or TRBD2 (6 bases each). This CDR3 contains 13 residues. V shed 3 bases and J shed 7 bases, with 13 bases lying between them. Germline lookup yields CDR1 DFQATT and CDR2 SNEGSKA (reference sequence). For the CDR3, the DNA is TGCAGTGCTAGTTGGGGGGCCGTGAATGAGCAGTTCTTC. This gives the protein CSASWGAVNEQFF.

The chain couples TRBV20-1 to TRBJ2-2; no definite D call. Trimming took 5 bases from V and 4 from J, leaving 8 bases between them. Germline lookup yields CDR1 DFQATT and CDR2 SNEGSKA (reference sequence). This CDR3 spans 12 amino acids. CDR3 sequence: CSAHRRTGELFF. In DNA, the CDR3 is TGCAGTGCTCACAGACGCACCGGGGAGCTGTTTTTT.

This clonotype was seen a single time. The genes are TRBV14 and TRBJ2-7, with D uncertain. Germline CDR1 is SGHDN and CDR2 is FVKESK. V was shortened by 4 bases and J by 1 base, with 8 bases between the two germline ends. There are 13 residues in the CDR3. CDR3 protein: CASSRESSYEQYF. Written as DNA, the CDR3 is TGTGCCAGCAGCCGTGAGAGTTCCTACGAGCAGTACTTC.

This clonotype was recorded many times. The chain combines TRBV29-1 with TRBJ2-5; D is perhaps TRBD2 (6 bases). The CDR3 spans 16 residues. Per germline, CDR1 SQVTM and CDR2 ANQGSEA. Trimming removed 5 bases from V and 11 bases from J, with 30 bases in between. The CDR3 reads CSVSPFPGVHAREQYF. The CDR3 region has the DNA TGCAGCGTTTCTCCCTTCCCGGGGGTTCACGCGAGAGAGCAGTACTTC.